These 8 T cell receptor beta chains were all obtained from the same sample, sequenced in a study of OX40 agonist ivuxolimab in advanced cancers. Sequencing used immunoSEQ multiplex PCR; TCRdb keeps in-frame clones, though not all of them. The sample holds 60,000 to 90,000 clones, roughly 91% seen once. The sequencing used CD4+ or CD8+ T cells sorted from blood, collected in a trial of the OX40 agonist ivuxolimab. The receptors were sampled from an adult with an advanced solid tumor such as melanoma, head and neck, liver or kidney cancer.

The chain combines TRBV29-1 with TRBJ1-1, with D possibly being TRBD1 (6 bases). Germline CDR1 is SQVTM and CDR2 is ANQGSEA. This CDR3 is 14 amino acids long. V shed 7 bases and J shed 2 bases, with 17 bases lying between them. Here the CDR3 reads CSGGQQGLNTEAFF. The CDR3 bases are TGCAGCGGGGGGCAACAGGGACTTAACACTGAAGCTTTCTTT.

CDR3 sequence (DNA): TGCGCCAGCAGCTCCAGACCCGGGACCTCGAACACTGAAGCTTTCTTT. It yields the protein CASSSRPGTSNTEAFF. The genes are TRBV5-1 and TRBJ1-1; tentatively, D is TRBD1 (5 bases). The V gene lost 3 bases and the J gene lost 1 base, with 16 bases spanning the gap. The length of the CDR3 is 16 residues. CDR1 is SGHRS and CDR2 is YFSETQ in the germline V gene.

The CDR3, as DNA: TGTGCCAGCAGTGCTGAACGGGGAGGCACAGATACGCAGTATTTT. Translation: CASSAERGGTDTQYF. The chain employs TRBV2 and TRBJ2-3; D may be TRBD2 (5 bases). CDR1 and CDR2 (germline): SNHLY, FYNNEI. Trimming left V 4 bases short and J 1 base short, with 12 bases between. CDR3 length: 15 amino acids.

The chain uses TRBV9 and TRBJ2-3; 10 bases are a match to TRBD2. With 3 bases clipped from V and 9 bases from J, the junction kept 13 bases outside the gene matches. This CDR3 is 16 amino acids long. CDR1 is SGDLS, CDR2 YYNGEE, per germline. The CDR3 DNA sequence: TGTGCCAGCAGCGGTGAACCAGCGGGAGGGCCAAGGACGCAGTATTTT. Translating gives CASSGEPAGGPRTQYF.

The chain joins TRBV19 to TRBJ2-7; D remains ambiguous. The CDR3 contains 12 residues. Germline lookup yields CDR1 LNHDA and CDR2 SQIVND (reference sequence). Trimming left V 4 bases short and J 3 bases short, with 7 bases between. Here the CDR3 DNA reads TGTGCCAGTAGTAGTAAGAACTACGAGCAGTACTTC. It codes for CASSSKNYEQYF.

The CDR3 loop reads CASSRDRGYEQYF. CDR3 in DNA: TGTGCCAGCAGCCGGGACAGGGGATACGAGCAGTACTTC. The chain has TRBV7-2 and TRBJ2-7; 10 positions agree with TRBD1. V lost 5 bases to trimming and J lost 4 bases; unmatched junction nucleotides: 2. The CDR3 has 13 amino acids. From germline, CDR1 is SGHTA and CDR2 FQGNSA.

The gene calls are TRBV27 and TRBJ2-5; either TRBD1 or TRBD2 may fit D (6 bases each). V lost 3 bases to trimming and J lost 5 bases, with 10 bases between them. The CDR3 consists of 13 residues. Germline lookup yields CDR1 MNHEY and CDR2 SMNVEV (reference sequence). The CDR3 region is CASSFGGRETQYF. The CDR3 coding sequence is TGTGCCAGCAGTTTTGGGGGGCGGGAGACCCAGTACTTC.

The chain uses TRBV28 and TRBJ1-3; a weak D match, TRBD1 (5 bases). Germline values: CDR1 MDHEN, CDR2 SYDVKM. V lost 6 bases and J 2 bases, leaving 14 bases between the germline ends. CDR3 length equals 15 residues. CDR3 coding DNA: TGTGCCAGCAGGGATTCCCGAGGGGCTGGAAACACCATATATTTT. It is translated as CASRDSRGAGNTIYF.